This TCR beta chain was sequenced in a study of CD8+ T cells in alopecia areata. cDNA prepared by RNA extraction and subsequent reverse transcription served as the template for sequencing. Repertoires were generated with immunoSEQ multiplex PCR, while TCRdb's copy carries only in-frame clones and drops some. The sample consists of 120,000 to 150,000 clones, about nine tenths of them appearing once. This clone was detected only a few times. No antigen is known for it. Collected material from alopecia areata patients comprised lesional scalp punch biopsies and peripheral blood. Study-level points and caveats: Whereas mice showed it more clearly, TCR sharing across patients was murkier, possibly because of HLA. An increase in clonality over normal scalp was evident in lesional scalp, especially alopecia totalis/universalis.

The sequences come from CD8+ T cells sorted from blood, collected at week 0. The TCR sequence derives from a human donor with alopecia areata.

CDR3 in DNA: TGCGCCAGCAGCCAAAGGGCGGCTAGCGGGAGTGATGAGCAGTTCTTC. It translates to CASSQRAASGSDEQFF. The chain combines TRBV4-1 with TRBJ2-1; 10 bases agree with TRBD2. This CDR3 is 16 amino acids long. V was pared by 2 bases and J by 8 bases, with 9 bases of the junction left unmatched. Germline V gene sequence: CDR1 MGHRA, CDR2 YSYEKL.